This T cell receptor (beta chain) was recovered during a study of cytomegalovirus exposure and HLA in healthy donors. At the level of the study: The same platform used for the roughly 600 first-cohort repertoires was also used for the 95 to 150 validation repertoires, as a later analysis reported.

Measured with immunoSEQ multiplex PCR; TCRdb has only the in-frame clones, and not every one. The sample consists of approximately 200,000 clones, roughly 82% of them appearing once. Trimming shortened V by 6 bases and J by 4 bases, and 16 bases separated the two germline ends. The CDR3 spans 15 residues. Germline CDR1 is MDHEN and CDR2 is SYDVKM. Only a few counts were recorded for this clone. The donors were part of the roughly 110-subject validation cohort, which stood apart from the roughly 730-subject first cohort. The origin of this receptor is a man aged 18 to 29 in good health and CMV-seropositive. Sequencing was done on a sample of PBMCs. The J gene is TRBJ2-1, the V gene TRBV28, with D tentatively TRBD2 (6 bases). CDR3 loop: CASSLREGGYNEQFF. Written as DNA, the CDR3 is TGTGCCAGCAGCCTCCGTGAGGGAGGTTACAATGAGCAGTTCTTC.